This is a list of T cell receptor beta chains from one sample in a study of T cells after yellow fever vaccination. TCRdb reanalysed the 5' RACE reads using MiXCR and keeps one entry per CDR3 protein. The sample has hundreds of thousands of distinct CDR3 sequences, about 4% seen once. The starting material was PBMCs, obtained 5 days after the yellow fever booster vaccination. The receptors were sampled from a man in his late teens or twenties who received the YFV17D yellow fever vaccine. Each CDR3 is given with its conserved first and last residue. D genes are given only for firm matches. Clone size is stated in some rows and not others, as once, few, many or a class when expanded.

v_call	d_call	j_call	cdr3_length	clone_size	cdr3_nt	cdr3_aa
TRBV6-5	TRBD2	TRBJ2-7	16	few	TGTGCCAGCAGTTGGGGACCGACATACGGGAGGTACGAGCAGTACTTC	CASSWGPTYGRYEQYF
TRBV3-1	TRBD1	TRBJ1-1	13	-	TGTGCCAGCAGCGTACAGGGGTACACTGAAGCTTTCTTT	CASSVQGYTEAFF
TRBV5-1	TRBD2	TRBJ2-5	18	-	TGCGCCAGCAGCTTGGGGGATAGCGGGGGCGACTCGGGTGAGACCCAGTACTTC	CASSLGDSGGDSGETQYF
TRBV6-5	-	TRBJ1-2	13	many	TGTGCCAGCAGTTACTGGGGGGCTGAGGGCTACACCTTC	CASSYWGAEGYTF
TRBV5-1	-	TRBJ2-1	16	few	TGCGCCAGCAGCCCAAGGGGGGACGCCTCCTACAATGAGCAGTTCTTC	CASSPRGDASYNEQFF
TRBV15	-	TRBJ2-3	15	many	TGTGCCACCAGCAGAGTTAGCGGTAACACAGATACGCAGTATTTT	CATSRVSGNTDTQYF
TRBV20-1	TRBD1	TRBJ2-7	14	-	TGCAGTGCTAGAGGGGGACAGGGGGCCTACGAGCAGTACTTC	CSARGGQGAYEQYF
TRBV7-2	-	TRBJ1-3	16	-	TGTGCCAGCAGCTTAGCCGCAGGGAAGTACGGAAACACCATATATTTT	CASSLAAGKYGNTIYF
TRBV4-1	TRBD1	TRBJ2-3	15	many	TGCGCCAGCAGCCAGGCTGGACAGGGCAGAGATACGCAGTATTTT	CASSQAGQGRDTQYF
TRBV27	-	TRBJ1-4	14	few	TGTGCCAGCAGTCCCAAGGGCCTAAATGAAAAACTGTTTTTT	CASSPKGLNEKLFF
TRBV11-2	TRBD1	TRBJ1-1	15	-	TGTGCCAGCAGCCCTCGGACAGGGAAGAACACTGAAGCTTTCTTT	CASSPRTGKNTEAFF
TRBV4-3	TRBD2	TRBJ2-3	16	-	TGCGCCAGCAGCCAAGATCCTAGCGGTGCTGGGTATACGCAGTATTTT	CASSQDPSGAGYTQYF
TRBV7-9	TRBD1	TRBJ2-1	15	few	TGTGCCAGCAGCCGTCGGGACAGGGGGCCCCATGAGCAGTTCTTC	CASSRRDRGPHEQFF
TRBV12-3/TRBV12-4	-	TRBJ1-5	12	few	TGTGCCAGCAGTCCCGTAAATCAGCCCCAGCATTTT	CASSPVNQPQHF
TRBV29-1	-	TRBJ1-2	12	-	TGCAGCGTTGTAGGCTCGGAAGATGGCTACACCTTC	CSVVGSEDGYTF
TRBV20-1	-	TRBJ1-4	13	few	TGCAGTGCTAGAGTAACAGGACTCGAAAAACTGTTTTTT	CSARVTGLEKLFF
TRBV18	-	TRBJ2-7	14	many	TGTGCCAGCTCACCTCAGGGTAGCCCTTACGAGCAGTACTTC	CASSPQGSPYEQYF
TRBV29-1	-	TRBJ1-1	13	few	TGCAGCGTTGGGAAGGGGGAATACACTGAAGCTTTCTTT	CSVGKGEYTEAFF
TRBV20-1	TRBD2	TRBJ2-3	17	-	TGCAGTGCTCCCGTTACTAGCGGGGGGGTCGGGGCAGATACGCAGTATTTT	CSAPVTSGGVGADTQYF
TRBV7-9	-	TRBJ2-1	18	-	TGTGCCAGCAGCTTAGGAGGTCTGCGCCAAGGCTCCTACAATGAGCAGTTCTTC	CASSLGGLRQGSYNEQFF
TRBV5-1	-	TRBJ2-1	14	-	TGCGCCAGCAGCTTGGCCTCACTATACAATGAGCAGTTCTTC	CASSLASLYNEQFF
TRBV7-9	-	TRBJ2-5	14	few	TGTGCCAGCAGCTTCCGTCGCCTAGCCGAGACCCAGTACTTC	CASSFRRLAETQYF
TRBV5-8	-	TRBJ2-5	15	many	TGTGCCAGCAGCTTGGCCACGAAACTGACGGAGACCCAGTACTTC	CASSLATKLTETQYF
TRBV16	-	TRBJ1-1	15	few	TGTGCCAGCAGCCCGACCACCGGGGGTCACACTGAAGCTTTCTTT	CASSPTTGGHTEAFF
TRBV10-3	TRBD1	TRBJ1-5	14	few	TGTGCCATCAGTGAGGCAGGGGGTAATCAGCCCCAGCATTTT	CAISEAGGNQPQHF
TRBV11-2	TRBD2	TRBJ2-7	18	many	TGTGCCAGCAGCTCGACCCCGGGACTAGCGGTGAGCTCCTACGAGCAGTACTTC	CASSSTPGLAVSSYEQYF
TRBV5-5	-	TRBJ1-1	13	few	TGTGCCAGCAGCCTGGTTTCCTACACTGAAGCTTTCTTT	CASSLVSYTEAFF
TRBV6-6	-	TRBJ2-7	10	-	TGTGCCAGCAGGGGGGGCGAGCAGTACTTC	CASRGGEQYF
TRBV5-1	-	TRBJ1-2	14	many	TGCGCCAGCGGACCTCCGGGGAGGCTCGTTGGCTACACCTTC	CASGPPGRLVGYTF
TRBV10-3	TRBD1	TRBJ2-3	12	-	TGTGCCATCAAAGACAGGGAAGATACGCAGTATTTT	CAIKDREDTQYF
TRBV7-3	-	TRBJ2-1	15	few	TGTGCCAGCAGCGCTGACAGCACCTACGACAATGAGCAGTTCTTC	CASSADSTYDNEQFF
TRBV4-3	TRBD1	TRBJ1-2	15	-	TGCGCCAGCAGCCGCATGGGGACAGGAAACTATGGCTACACCTTC	CASSRMGTGNYGYTF
TRBV6-5	-	TRBJ1-5	14	-	TGTGCCAGCAGTTACGGGCAGCCTAATCAGCCCCAGCATTTT	CASSYGQPNQPQHF
TRBV12-3/TRBV12-4	TRBD1	TRBJ2-2	15	few	TGTGCCAGCAGTACGAACAGGGGTAAAACCGGGGAGCTGTTTTTT	CASSTNRGKTGELFF
TRBV3-1	-	TRBJ1-2	15	-	TGTGCCAGCAGCCACCGCCAAAGGGTGTACAGTGGCTACACCTTC	CASSHRQRVYSGYTF
TRBV5-1	-	TRBJ1-6	17	many	TGCGCCAGCGCAAGGCTAACTCCCGGACGTGATGGTTCACCCCTCCACTTT	CASARLTPGRDGSPLHF
TRBV5-4	TRBD2	TRBJ2-3	15	-	TGTGCCAGCAGCACGAGGACTAGCGGTACAGATACGCAGTATTTT	CASSTRTSGTDTQYF
TRBV4-2	-	TRBJ2-7	16	-	TGTGCCAGCAGCCAAAGAGCGAGGGGGGGCTCCTTCGAGCAGTACTTC	CASSQRARGGSFEQYF
TRBV18	TRBD1	TRBJ2-7	15	-	TGTGCCAGCTCACCCCCGGGACAGCCCACCTACGAGCAGTACTTC	CASSPPGQPTYEQYF
TRBV5-1	-	TRBJ2-1	16	many	TGCGCCAGCAGCTCCTACGGGACGGAGAGTGGCAATGAGCAGTTCTTC	CASSSYGTESGNEQFF
TRBV7-2	-	TRBJ1-1	15	few	TGTGCCAGCAGCTTATCGGCCAGAATGAACACTGAAGCTTTCTTT	CASSLSARMNTEAFF
TRBV29-1	TRBD2	TRBJ2-1	15	few	TGCAGCGCCGACGGGACTAGCGGGGGGGCGCAGGAGCAGTTCTTC	CSADGTSGGAQEQFF
TRBV12-3/TRBV12-4	-	TRBJ1-1	14	many	TGTGCCAGCAGTCTCCGGGACATGAACACTGAAGCTTTCTTT	CASSLRDMNTEAFF
TRBV9	TRBD1	TRBJ1-4	13	few	TGTGCCAGCAGCGCGGGGACAGATGAAAAACTGTTTTTT	CASSAGTDEKLFF
TRBV7-9	TRBD2	TRBJ2-3	19	many	TGTGCCAGCAGCTACCCGCCGGGACTAGCGGGACCTCCCACAGATACGCAGTATTTT	CASSYPPGLAGPPTDTQYF
TRBV12-3/TRBV12-4	-	TRBJ1-1	14	-	TGTGCCAGCGGGCCTCGGGGGAAGGTCACTGAAGCTTTCTTT	CASGPRGKVTEAFF
TRBV14	TRBD2	TRBJ2-5	15	-	TGTGCCAGCAGCCAACCCGCGGGGGTACAAGAGACCCAGTACTTC	CASSQPAGVQETQYF